The rows below give T cell receptor beta chains drawn from one sample of a study of blood T cell repertoires in COVID-19. Sequencing was performed with immunoSEQ multiplex PCR; in TCRdb, only in-frame clones are kept and a portion is missing. Among about 52,000 clones, roughly 87% were seen once, and the ten largest hold 15% to 20%. The sequenced material came from peripheral blood. The receptors were gathered from a human donor with active COVID-19. The donor label of this sample is uncertain. The CDR3 runs from the conserved cysteine through the conserved F or W. Fields, in order: CDR3 protein, V gene, D gene, J gene. A D gene is named only where the DNA matches it firmly.

CDR3: CASTRDRGRGTQYF; V: TRBV6-1; D: TRBD1; J: TRBJ2-3
CDR3: CATSRDLRGPGELFF; V: TRBV15; D: .; J: TRBJ2-2
CDR3: CASSGGGTSYEQYF; V: TRBV9; D: TRBD2; J: TRBJ2-7
CDR3: CASSYQGHRPQHF; V: TRBV6-7; D: .; J: TRBJ1-5
CDR3: CASSLGQTANTGELFF; V: TRBV13; D: .; J: TRBJ2-2
CDR3: CASSLENTDTQYF; V: TRBV11-3; D: .; J: TRBJ2-3
CDR3: CASSLLARVVNQPQHF; V: TRBV7-2; D: .; J: TRBJ1-5
CDR3: CASSPRLAGAYEQYF; V: TRBV7-2; D: TRBD2; J: TRBJ2-7
CDR3: CASSLKGSTEAFF; V: TRBV12-3/TRBV12-4; D: .; J: TRBJ1-1
CDR3: CSVDSLQTGVDTEAFF; V: TRBV29-1; D: TRBD1; J: TRBJ1-1
CDR3: CASSFNTRGTQYF; V: TRBV12-3/TRBV12-4; D: .; J: TRBJ2-3
CDR3: CATSVGGQNTEAFF; V: TRBV24-1; D: .; J: TRBJ1-1